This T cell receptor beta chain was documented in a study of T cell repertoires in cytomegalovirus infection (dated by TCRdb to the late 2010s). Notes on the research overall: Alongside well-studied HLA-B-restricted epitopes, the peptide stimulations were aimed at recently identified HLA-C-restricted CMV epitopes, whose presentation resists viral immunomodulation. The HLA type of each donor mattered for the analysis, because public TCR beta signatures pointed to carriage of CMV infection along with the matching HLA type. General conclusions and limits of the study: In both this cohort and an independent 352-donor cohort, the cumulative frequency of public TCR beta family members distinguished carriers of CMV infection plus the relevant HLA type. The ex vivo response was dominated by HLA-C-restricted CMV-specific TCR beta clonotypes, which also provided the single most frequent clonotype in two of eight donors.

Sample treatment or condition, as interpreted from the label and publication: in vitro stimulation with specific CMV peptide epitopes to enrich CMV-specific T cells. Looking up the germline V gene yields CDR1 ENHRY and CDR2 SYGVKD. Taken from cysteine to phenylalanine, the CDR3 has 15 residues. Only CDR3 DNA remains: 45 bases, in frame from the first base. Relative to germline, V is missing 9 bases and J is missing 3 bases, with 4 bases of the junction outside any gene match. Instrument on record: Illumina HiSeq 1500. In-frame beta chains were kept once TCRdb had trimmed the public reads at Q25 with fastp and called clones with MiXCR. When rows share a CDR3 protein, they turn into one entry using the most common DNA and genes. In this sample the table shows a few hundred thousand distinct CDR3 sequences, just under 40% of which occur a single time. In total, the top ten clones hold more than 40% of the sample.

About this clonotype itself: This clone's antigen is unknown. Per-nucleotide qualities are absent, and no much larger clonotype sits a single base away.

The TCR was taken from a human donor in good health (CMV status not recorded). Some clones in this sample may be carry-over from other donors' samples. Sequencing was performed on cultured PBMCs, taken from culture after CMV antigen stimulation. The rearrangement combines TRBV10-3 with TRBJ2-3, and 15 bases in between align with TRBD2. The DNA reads TGTGCCATAGGGACTAGCGGGAGGACTACAGATACGCAGTATTTT. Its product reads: CAIGTSGRTTDTQYF.